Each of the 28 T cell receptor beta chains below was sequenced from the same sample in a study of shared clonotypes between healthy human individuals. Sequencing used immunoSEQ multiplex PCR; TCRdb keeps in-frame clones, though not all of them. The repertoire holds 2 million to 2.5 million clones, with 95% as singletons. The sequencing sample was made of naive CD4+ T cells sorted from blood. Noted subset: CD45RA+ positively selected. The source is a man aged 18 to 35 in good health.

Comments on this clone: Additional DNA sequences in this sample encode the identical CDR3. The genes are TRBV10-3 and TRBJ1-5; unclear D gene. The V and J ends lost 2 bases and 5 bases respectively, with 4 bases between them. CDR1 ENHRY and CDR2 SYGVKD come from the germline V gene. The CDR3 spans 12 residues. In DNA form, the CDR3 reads TGTGCCATCAGTGAGGGAGATCAGCCCCAGCATTTT. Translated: CAISEGDQPQHF.

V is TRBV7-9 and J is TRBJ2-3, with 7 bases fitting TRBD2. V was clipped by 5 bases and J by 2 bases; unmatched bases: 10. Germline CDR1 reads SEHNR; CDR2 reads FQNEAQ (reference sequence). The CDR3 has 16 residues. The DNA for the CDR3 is TGTGCCAGCAGCCCGTCCAGACTAGCCCCCACAGATACGCAGTATTTT. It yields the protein CASSPSRLAPTDTQYF.

The CDR3 here is CAEASSGANVLTF. The CDR3 nucleotides are TGTGCCGAGGCTAGCTCCGGGGCCAACGTCCTGACTTTC. The J gene is TRBJ2-6, the V gene TRBV30, with a possible D match to TRBD2 (5 bases). This CDR3 spans 13 amino acids. V was clipped by 8 bases and J by 4 bases, with 12 bases between them. Looked up from germline, CDR1 is GTSNPN and CDR2 is SVGIG (reference sequence).

In nucleotides, the CDR3 is TGTGCCAGCAGGGCTGGACCACTTAGCAATCAGCCCCAGCATTTT. Residues: CASRAGPLSNQPQHF. The rearrangement uses TRBV7-8 and TRBJ1-5; no reliable D call. Between the trimmed V and J ends, which lost 6 bases and 0 bases, there was a span of 12 bases. The germline V gene encodes CDR1 SGHVS and CDR2 FQNEAQ. The CDR3 runs to 15 residues.

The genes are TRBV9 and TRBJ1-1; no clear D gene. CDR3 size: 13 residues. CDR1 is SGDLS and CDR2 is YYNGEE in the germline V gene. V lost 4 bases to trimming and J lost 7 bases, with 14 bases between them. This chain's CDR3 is CASSPRRWGEAFF. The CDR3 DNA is TGTGCCAGCAGCCCAAGGCGTTGGGGTGAAGCTTTCTTT.

The CDR3 spells CASSKARYVFYEQYF. In DNA form, the CDR3 reads TGTGCCAGCAGCAAAGCACGATACGTCTTCTACGAGCAGTACTTC. This chain uses TRBV21-1 with TRBJ2-7. TRBV21-1 is annotated as a pseudogene. The CDR3 consists of 15 residues.

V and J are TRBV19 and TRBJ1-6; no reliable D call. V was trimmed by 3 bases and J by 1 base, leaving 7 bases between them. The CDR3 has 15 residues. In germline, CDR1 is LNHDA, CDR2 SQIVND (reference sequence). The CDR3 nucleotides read TGTGCCAGTAGTATTTGGCTATCCTATAATTCACCCCTCCACTTT. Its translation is CASSIWLSYNSPLHF.

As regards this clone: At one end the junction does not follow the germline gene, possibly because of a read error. CDR3 residues: CATSPLSVNEQFF. CDR3 in DNA: TGTGCCACCAGCCCGCTATCTGTAAATGAGCAGTTCTTC. The V and J genes are TRBV7-9 and TRBJ2-1; D not certain. This CDR3 has 13 residues. Per germline, CDR1 SEHNR and CDR2 FQNEAQ (reference sequence).

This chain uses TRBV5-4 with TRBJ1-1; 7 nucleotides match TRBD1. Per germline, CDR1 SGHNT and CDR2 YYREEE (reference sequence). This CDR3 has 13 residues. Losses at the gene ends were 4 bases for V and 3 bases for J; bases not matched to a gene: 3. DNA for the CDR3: TGTGCCAGCAGCGGGACAGCCTACACTGAAGCTTTCTTT. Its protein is CASSGTAYTEAFF.

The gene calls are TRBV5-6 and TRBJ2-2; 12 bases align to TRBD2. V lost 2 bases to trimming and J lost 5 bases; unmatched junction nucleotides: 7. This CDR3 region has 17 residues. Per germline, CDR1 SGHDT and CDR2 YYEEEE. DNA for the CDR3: TGTGCCAGCAGCTTAGGCTCAACTAGCGGGAGGACCGGGGAGCTGTTTTTT. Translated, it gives CASSLGSTSGRTGELFF.

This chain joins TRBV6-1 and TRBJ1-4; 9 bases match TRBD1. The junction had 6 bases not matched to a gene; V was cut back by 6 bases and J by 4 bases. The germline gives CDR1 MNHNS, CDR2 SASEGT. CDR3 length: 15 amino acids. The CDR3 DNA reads TGTGCCAGCAGGGCCGGACAGGGGCGTAATGAAAAACTGTTTTTT. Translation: CASRAGQGRNEKLFF.

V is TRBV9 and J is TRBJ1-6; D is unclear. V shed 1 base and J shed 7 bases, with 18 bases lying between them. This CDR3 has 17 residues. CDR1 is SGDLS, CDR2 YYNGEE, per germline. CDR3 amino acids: CASSVTATYPLNSPLHF. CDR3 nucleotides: TGTGCCAGCAGCGTAACGGCCACTTACCCCTTGAATTCACCCCTCCACTTT.

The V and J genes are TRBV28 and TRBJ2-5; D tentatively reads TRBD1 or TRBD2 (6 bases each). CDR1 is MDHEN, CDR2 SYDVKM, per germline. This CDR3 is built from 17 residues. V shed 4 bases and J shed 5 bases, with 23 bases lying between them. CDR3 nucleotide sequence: TGTGCCAGCAGTTCCATCCCGGGGGCAGGGGAAGAGGAGACCCAGTACTTC. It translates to CASSSIPGAGEEETQYF.

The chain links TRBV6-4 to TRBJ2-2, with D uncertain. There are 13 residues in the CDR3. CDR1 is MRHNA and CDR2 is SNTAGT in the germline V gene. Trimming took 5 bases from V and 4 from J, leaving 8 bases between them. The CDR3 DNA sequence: TGTGCCAGCAGTCAAGACATCACCGGGGAGCTGTTTTTT. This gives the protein CASSQDITGELFF.

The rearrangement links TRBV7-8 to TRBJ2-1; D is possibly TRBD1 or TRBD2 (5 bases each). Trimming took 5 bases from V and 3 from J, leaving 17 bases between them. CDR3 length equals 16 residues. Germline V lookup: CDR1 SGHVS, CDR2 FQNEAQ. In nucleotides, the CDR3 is TGTGCCAGCAGCAGTCCCGGGACCGAGATCTACAATGAGCAGTTCTTC. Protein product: CASSSPGTEIYNEQFF.

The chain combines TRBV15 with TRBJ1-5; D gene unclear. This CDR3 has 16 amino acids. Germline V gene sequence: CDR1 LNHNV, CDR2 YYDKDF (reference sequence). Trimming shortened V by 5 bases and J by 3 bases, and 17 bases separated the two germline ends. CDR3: CATSQDVLSLNQPQHF. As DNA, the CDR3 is TGTGCCACCAGCCAAGACGTGCTAAGTCTCAATCAGCCCCAGCATTTT. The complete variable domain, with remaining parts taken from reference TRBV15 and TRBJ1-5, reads DAMVIQNPRYQVTQFGKPVTLSCSQTLNHNVMYWYQQKSSQAPKLLFHYYDKDFNNEADTPDNFQSRRPNTSFCFLDIRSPGLGDTAMYLCATSQDVLSLNQPQHFGDGTRLSIL.

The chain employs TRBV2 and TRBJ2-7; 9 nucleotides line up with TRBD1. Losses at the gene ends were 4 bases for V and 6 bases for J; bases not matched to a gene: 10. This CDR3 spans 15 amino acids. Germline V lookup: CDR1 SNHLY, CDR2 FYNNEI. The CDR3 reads CASSGGDRVVSEQYF. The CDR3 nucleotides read TGTGCCAGCAGTGGAGGGGACAGGGTGGTCTCCGAGCAGTACTTC.

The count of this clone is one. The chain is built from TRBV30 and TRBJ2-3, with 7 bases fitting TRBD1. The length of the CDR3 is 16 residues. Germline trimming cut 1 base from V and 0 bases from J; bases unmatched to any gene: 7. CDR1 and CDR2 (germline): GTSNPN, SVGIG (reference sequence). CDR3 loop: CAWSATGEESTDTQYF. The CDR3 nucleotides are TGTGCCTGGAGTGCAACAGGGGAAGAGAGCACAGATACGCAGTATTTT.

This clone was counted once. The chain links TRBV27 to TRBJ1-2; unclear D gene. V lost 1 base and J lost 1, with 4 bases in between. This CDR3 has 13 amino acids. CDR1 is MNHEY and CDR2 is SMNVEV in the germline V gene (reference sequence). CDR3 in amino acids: CASSLYRNYGYTF. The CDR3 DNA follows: TGTGCCAGCAGTTTATACCGTAACTATGGCTACACCTTC.

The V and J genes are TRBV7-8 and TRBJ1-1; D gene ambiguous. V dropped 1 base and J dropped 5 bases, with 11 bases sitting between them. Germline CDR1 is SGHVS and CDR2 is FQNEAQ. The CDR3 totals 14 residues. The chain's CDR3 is CASSLEVWWTEAFF. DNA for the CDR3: TGTGCCAGCAGCTTAGAGGTATGGTGGACTGAAGCTTTCTTT.

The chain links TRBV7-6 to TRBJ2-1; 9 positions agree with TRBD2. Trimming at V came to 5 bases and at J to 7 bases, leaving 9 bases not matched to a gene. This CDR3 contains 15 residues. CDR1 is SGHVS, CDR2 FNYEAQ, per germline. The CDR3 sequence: CASSRYGSGRNEQFF. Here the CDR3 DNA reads TGTGCCAGCAGCCGTTATGGGAGCGGGAGGAATGAGCAGTTCTTC. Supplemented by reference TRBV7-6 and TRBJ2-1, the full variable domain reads GAGVSQSPRYKVTKRGQDVALRCDPISGHVSLYWYRQALGQGPEFLTYFNYEAQQDKSGLPNDRFSAERPEGSISTLTIQRTEQRDSAMYRCASSRYGSGRNEQFFGPGTRLTVL.

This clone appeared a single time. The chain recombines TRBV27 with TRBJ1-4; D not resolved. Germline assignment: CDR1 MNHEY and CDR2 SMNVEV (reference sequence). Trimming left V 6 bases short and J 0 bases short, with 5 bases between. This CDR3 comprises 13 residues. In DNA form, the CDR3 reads TGTGCCAGCAGGGGATCAACTAATGAAAAACTGTTTTTT. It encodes CASRGSTNEKLFF. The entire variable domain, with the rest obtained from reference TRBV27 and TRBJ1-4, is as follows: EAQVTQNPRYLITVTGKKLTVTCSQNMNHEYMSWYRQDPGLGLRQIYYSMNVEVTDKGDVPEGYKVSRKEKRNFPLILESPSPNQTSLYFCASRGSTNEKLFFGSGTQLSVL.

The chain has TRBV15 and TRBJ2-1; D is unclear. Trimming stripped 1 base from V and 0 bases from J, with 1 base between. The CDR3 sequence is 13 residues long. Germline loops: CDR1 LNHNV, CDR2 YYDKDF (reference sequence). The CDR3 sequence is CATSRGSYNEQFF. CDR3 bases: TGTGCCACCAGCAGAGGCTCCTACAATGAGCAGTTCTTC.

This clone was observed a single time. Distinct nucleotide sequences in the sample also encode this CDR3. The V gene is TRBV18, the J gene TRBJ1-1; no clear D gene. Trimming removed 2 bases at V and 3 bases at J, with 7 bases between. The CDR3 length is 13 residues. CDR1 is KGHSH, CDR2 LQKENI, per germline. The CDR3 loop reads CASSPGTDTEAFF. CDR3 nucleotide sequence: TGTGCCAGCTCACCAGGTACGGACACTGAAGCTTTCTTT.

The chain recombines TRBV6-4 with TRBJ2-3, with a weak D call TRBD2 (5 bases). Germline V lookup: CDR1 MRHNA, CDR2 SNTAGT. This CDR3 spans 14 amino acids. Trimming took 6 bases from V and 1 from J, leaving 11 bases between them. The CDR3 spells CASSLTGGTDTQYF. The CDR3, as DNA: TGTGCCAGCAGCCTAACCGGGGGCACAGATACGCAGTATTTT.

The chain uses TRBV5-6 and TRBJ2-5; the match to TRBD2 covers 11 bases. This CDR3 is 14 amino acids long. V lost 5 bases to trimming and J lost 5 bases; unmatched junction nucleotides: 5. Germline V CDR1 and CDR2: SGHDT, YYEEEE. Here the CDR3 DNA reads TGTGCCAGCAGTAGCGGGAGGGGAGGGGAGACCCAGTACTTC. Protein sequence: CASSSGRGGETQYF.

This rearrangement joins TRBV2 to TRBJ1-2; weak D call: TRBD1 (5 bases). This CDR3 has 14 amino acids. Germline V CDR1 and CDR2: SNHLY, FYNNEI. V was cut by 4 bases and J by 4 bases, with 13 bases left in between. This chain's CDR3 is CASSGAGGGYGYTF. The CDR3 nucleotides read TGTGCCAGCAGTGGGGCTGGGGGAGGCTATGGCTACACCTTC.

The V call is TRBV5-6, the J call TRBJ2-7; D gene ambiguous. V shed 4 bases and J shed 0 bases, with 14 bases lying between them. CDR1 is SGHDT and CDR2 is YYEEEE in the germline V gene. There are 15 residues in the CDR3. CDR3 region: CASSPAPQSSYEQYF. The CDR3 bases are TGTGCCAGCAGCCCCGCCCCGCAGAGCTCCTACGAGCAGTACTTC.